The subject of this entry is one TCR beta chain. Its antigen is unidentified. The V segment lost 5 bases and the J segment 5 bases; nucleotides outside the gene matches: 7. Per germline, CDR1 MNHEY and CDR2 SMNVEV (reference sequence). The CDR3 consists of 15 residues. This entry is derived from a study of cytomegalovirus exposure and HLA in healthy donors. The study, taken as a whole, reports: It was about 150 TCR beta chains that were listed as cytomegalovirus-associated. There were some public TCRs occurring in many donors, but most TCR sequences were rare.

The data were produced by immunoSEQ multiplex PCR, yet TCRdb's version contains in-frame clones alone and is incomplete. Seen here are roughly 220,000 clones, 65% to 85% observed once, and the top ten hold more than 13%. Material: PBMCs. The V gene is TRBV27, the J gene TRBJ2-5; 11 bases match TRBD2. The TCR sequence derives from a woman between 25 and 40 years old in good health and CMV-seropositive. The CDR3 nucleotides read TGTGCCAGCAGTATAGCGGGAGGGAGCGCCGAGACCCAGTACTTC. Translated: CASSIAGGSAETQYF.